This T cell receptor (beta chain) originates from a study of OX40 agonist ivuxolimab in advanced cancers. Study in general: Treatment received earlier with anti-PD-1, anti-PD-L1 or anti-CTLA-4 agents was allowed, and under 50% had some.

Germline lookup yields CDR1 SGDLS and CDR2 YYNGEE. The CDR3 is 14 residues long. Trimming pared 3 bases from V and 4 bases from J, leaving 13 bases between. A word on this clone: Its specificity is not known.

Study-level results: No determination was made of the antigen specificity of the expanded peripheral T cells.

Some clones are missing from TCRdb's copy, which holds only in-frame ones; the method was immunoSEQ multiplex PCR. This sample has about 58,000 clones, with around 84% found just once. The material was CD4+ or CD8+ T cells sorted from blood, obtained in a trial of the OX40 agonist ivuxolimab. V and J are TRBV9 and TRBJ1-1, with D perhaps matching TRBD1 (6 bases). The TCR comes from an adult with an advanced solid tumor such as melanoma, head and neck, liver or kidney cancer. The CDR3 here is CASSARQESTEAFF. Here the CDR3 DNA reads TGTGCCAGCAGCGCCCGACAGGAGAGCACTGAAGCTTTCTTT.